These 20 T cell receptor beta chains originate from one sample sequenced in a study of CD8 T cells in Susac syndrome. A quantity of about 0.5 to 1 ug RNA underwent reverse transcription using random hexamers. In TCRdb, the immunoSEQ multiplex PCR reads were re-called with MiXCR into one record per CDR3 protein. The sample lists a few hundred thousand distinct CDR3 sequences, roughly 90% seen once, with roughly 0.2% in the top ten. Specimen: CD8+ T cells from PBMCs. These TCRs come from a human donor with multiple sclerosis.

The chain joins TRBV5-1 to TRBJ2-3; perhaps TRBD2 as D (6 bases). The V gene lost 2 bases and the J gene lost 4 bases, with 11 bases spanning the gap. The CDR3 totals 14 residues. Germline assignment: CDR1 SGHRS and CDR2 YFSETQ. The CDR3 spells CASSFPGVADTQYF. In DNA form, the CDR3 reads TGCGCCAGCAGCTTCCCGGGAGTGGCAGATACGCAGTATTTT.

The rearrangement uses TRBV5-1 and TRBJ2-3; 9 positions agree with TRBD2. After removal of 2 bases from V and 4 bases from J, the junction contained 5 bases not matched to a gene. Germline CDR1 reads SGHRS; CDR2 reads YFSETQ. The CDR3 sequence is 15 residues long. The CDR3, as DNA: TGCGCCAGCAGCTTTATTAGCGGGAGTGCAGATACGCAGTATTTT. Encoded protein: CASSFISGSADTQYF.

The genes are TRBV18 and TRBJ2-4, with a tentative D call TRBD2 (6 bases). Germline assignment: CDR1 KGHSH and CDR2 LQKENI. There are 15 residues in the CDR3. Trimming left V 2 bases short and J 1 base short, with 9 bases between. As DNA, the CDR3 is TGTGCCAGCTCACCATCCGGGACTGCCAAAAACATTCAGTACTTC. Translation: CASSPSGTAKNIQYF.

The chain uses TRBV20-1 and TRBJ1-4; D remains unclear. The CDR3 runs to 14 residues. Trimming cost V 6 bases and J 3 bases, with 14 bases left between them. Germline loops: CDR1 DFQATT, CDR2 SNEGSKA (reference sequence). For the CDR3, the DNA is TGCAGTGCCGTGGACGGGTCGCCTAATGAAAAACTGTTTTTT. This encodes CSAVDGSPNEKLFF.

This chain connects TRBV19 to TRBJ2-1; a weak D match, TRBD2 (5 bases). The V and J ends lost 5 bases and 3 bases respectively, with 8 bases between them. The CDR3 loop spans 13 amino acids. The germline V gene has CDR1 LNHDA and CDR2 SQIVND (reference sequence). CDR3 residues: CASSGSVYNEQFF. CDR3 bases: TGTGCCAGTAGTGGGAGTGTCTACAATGAGCAGTTCTTC. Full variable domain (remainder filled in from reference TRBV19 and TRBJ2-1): DGGITQSPKYLFRKEGQNVTLSCEQNLNHDAMYWYRQDPGQGLRLIYYSQIVNDFQKGDIAEGYSVSREKKESFPLTVTSAQKNPTAFYLCASSGSVYNEQFFGPGTRLTVL.

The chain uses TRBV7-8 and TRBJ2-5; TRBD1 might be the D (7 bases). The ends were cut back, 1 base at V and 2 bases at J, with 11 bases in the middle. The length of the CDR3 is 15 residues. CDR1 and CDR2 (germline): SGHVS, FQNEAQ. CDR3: CASSLVAGGQETQYF. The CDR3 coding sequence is TGTGCCAGCAGCTTAGTAGCAGGGGGGCAAGAGACCCAGTACTTC.

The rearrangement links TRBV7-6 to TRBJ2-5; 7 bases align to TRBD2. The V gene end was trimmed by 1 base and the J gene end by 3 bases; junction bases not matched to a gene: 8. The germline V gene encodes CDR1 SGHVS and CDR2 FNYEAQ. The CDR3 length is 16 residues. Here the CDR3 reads CASSLGPRGGEETQYF. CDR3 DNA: TGTGCCAGCAGCTTAGGACCCCGTGGGGGGGAAGAGACCCAGTACTTC.

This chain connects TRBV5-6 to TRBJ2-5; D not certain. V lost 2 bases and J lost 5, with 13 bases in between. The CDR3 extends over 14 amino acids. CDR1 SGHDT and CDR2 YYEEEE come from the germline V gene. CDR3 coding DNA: TGTGCCAGCAGCTTCTCCCCCTTACAGGAGACCCAGTACTTC. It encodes CASSFSPLQETQYF.

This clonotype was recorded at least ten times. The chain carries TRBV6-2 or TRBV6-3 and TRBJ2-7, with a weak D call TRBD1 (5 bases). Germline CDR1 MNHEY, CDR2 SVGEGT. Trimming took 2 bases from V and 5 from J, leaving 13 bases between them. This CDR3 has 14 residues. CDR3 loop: CASSYAETADEQYF. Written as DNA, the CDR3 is TGTGCCAGCAGTTACGCGGAGACAGCAGACGAGCAGTACTTC.

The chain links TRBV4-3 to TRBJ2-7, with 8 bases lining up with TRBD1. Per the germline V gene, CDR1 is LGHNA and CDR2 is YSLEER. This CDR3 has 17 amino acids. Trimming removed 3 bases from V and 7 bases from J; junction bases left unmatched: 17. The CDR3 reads CASSHAIPGQAVGEQYF. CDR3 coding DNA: TGCGCCAGCAGCCACGCCATTCCGGGACAGGCTGTGGGAGAGCAGTACTTC.

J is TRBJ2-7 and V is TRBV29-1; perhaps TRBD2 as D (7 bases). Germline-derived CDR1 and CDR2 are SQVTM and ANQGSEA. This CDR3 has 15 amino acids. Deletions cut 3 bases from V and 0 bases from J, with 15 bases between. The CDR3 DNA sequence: TGCAGCGTTGAGGCCAAAGGGGGGGACTCCTACGAGCAGTACTTC. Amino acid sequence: CSVEAKGGDSYEQYF.

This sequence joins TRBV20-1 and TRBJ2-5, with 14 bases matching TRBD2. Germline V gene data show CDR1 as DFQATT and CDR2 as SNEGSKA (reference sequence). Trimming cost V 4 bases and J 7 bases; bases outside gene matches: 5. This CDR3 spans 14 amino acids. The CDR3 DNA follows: TGCAGTGCTACCGGGACTAGCGGGAGAGGGACCCAGTACTTC. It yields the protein CSATGTSGRGTQYF.

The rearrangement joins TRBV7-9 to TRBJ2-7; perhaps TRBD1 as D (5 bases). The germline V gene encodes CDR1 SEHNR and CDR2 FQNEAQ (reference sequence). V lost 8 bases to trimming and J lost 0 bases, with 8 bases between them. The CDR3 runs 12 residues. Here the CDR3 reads CASGDSSYEQYF. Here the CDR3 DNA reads TGTGCCAGCGGCGACAGCTCCTACGAGCAGTACTTC.

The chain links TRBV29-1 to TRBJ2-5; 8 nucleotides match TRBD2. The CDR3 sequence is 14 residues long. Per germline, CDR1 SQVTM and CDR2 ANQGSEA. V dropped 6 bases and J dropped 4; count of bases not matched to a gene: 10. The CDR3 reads CSVGVSGMRETQYF. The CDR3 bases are TGCAGCGTGGGGGTTAGCGGGATGCGAGAGACCCAGTACTTC.

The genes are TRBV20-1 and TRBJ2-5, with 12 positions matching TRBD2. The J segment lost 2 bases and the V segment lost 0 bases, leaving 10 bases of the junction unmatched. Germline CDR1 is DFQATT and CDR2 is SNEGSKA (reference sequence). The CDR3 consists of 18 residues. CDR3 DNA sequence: TGCAGTGCTAGAGATTTCCTAGCGGGGGGGCGGCCTCAAGAGACCCAGTACTTC. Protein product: CSARDFLAGGRPQETQYF.

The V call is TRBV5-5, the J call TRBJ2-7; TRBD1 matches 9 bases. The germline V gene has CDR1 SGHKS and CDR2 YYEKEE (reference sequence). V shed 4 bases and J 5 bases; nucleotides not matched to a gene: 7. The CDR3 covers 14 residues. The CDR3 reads CASSPITGGDEQYF. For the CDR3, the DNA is TGTGCCAGCAGCCCGATTACAGGGGGCGACGAGCAGTACTTC.

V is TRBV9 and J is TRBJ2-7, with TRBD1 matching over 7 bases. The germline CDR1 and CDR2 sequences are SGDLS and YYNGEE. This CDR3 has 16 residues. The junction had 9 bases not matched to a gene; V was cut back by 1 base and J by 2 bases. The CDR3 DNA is TGTGCCAGCAGCGTATCCCGGGACAGTCCTACCTACGAGCAGTACTTC. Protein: CASSVSRDSPTYEQYF.

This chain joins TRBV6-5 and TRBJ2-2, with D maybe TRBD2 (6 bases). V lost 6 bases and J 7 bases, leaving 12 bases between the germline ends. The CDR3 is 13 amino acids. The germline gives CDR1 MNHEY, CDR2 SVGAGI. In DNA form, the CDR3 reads TGTGCCAGCAGGCCGTCGGAGGGCGGGGAGCTGTTTTTT. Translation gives CASRPSEGGELFF.

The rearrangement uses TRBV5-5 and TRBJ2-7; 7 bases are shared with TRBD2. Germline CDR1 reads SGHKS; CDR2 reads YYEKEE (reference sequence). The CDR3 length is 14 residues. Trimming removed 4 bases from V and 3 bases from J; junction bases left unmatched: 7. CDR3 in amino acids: CASSTFAGDYEQYF. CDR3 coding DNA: TGTGCCAGCAGCACTTTCGCGGGAGACTACGAGCAGTACTTC.

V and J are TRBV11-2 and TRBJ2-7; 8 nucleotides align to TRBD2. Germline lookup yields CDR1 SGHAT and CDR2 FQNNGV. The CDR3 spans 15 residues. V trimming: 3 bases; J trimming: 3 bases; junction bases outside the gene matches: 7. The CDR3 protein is CASSFSGAIVYEQYF. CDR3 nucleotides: TGTGCCAGCAGCTTTAGCGGGGCTATTGTCTACGAGCAGTACTTC.